One and the same sample provided the 9 T cell receptor beta chains below, sequenced in a study of blood T cells in healthy people across ages. Alongside a J-beta primer mix, a sample-barcoded 5' primer served in a second PCR lasting about 7 to 12 cycles. TCRdb itself ran the 5' RACE reads through MiXCR, one entry per CDR3 protein. The data contain more than 550,000 distinct CDR3 sequences, approximately 22% of them singletons. The sequenced sample was blood. The receptors here all came from a man between 65 and 79 years old in good health.

This sequence joins TRBV4-3 and TRBJ2-2; 8 nucleotides match TRBD2. This CDR3 region has 17 residues. Looked up from germline, CDR1 is LGHNA and CDR2 is YSLEER. Trimming removed 2 bases from V and 5 bases from J; junction bases left unmatched: 10. The CDR3 sequence: CASSQSSSVAGTGELFF. As DNA, the CDR3 is TGCGCCAGCAGCCAATCCTCTTCTGTAGCGGGAACCGGGGAGCTGTTTTTT.

This clonotype has just one count. This clone may be a read error of a much larger clone one base away. The J gene is TRBJ2-7, the V gene TRBV7-2, with a weak D call TRBD2 (5 bases). CDR3 size: 14 residues. V shed 2 bases and J shed 7 bases, with 15 bases lying between them. Germline loops: CDR1 SGHTA, CDR2 FQGNSA. CDR3 in DNA: TGTGCCAGCAGCTTATTCCCGTCTTCGGGGGAGCAGTACTTC. Its protein product is CASSLFPSSGEQYF.

The CDR3 DNA reads as TGCGCCAGCAGCTCCCCGGCAAACACCCCGAACACCGGGGAGCTGTTTTTT. It is translated as CASSSPANTPNTGELFF. The genes are TRBV5-1 and TRBJ2-2; D gene ambiguous. Trimming pared 3 bases from V and 0 bases from J, leaving 15 bases between. Germline loops: CDR1 SGHRS, CDR2 YFSETQ. The CDR3 covers 17 residues.

This clonotype was seen a handful of times. The V call is TRBV5-1, the J call TRBJ1-1; unclear D gene. The V and J ends lost 4 bases and 0 bases respectively, with 13 bases between them. Germline V gene lookup returns CDR1 SGHRS and CDR2 YFSETQ. The CDR3 consists of 15 residues. Here the CDR3 DNA reads TGCGCCAGCAGCCCCGACTTCACAGTGAACACTGAAGCTTTCTTT. Amino acid sequence: CASSPDFTVNTEAFF. Full variable domain (missing parts from reference TRBV5-1 and TRBJ1-1): KAGVTQTPRYLIKTRGQQVTLSCSPISGHRSVSWYQQTPGQGLQFLFEYFSETQRNKGNFPGRFSGRQFSNSRSEMNVSTLELGDSALYLCASSPDFTVNTEAFFGQGTRLTVV.

This rearrangement joins TRBV5-1 to TRBJ2-3; the D gene is possibly TRBD1 (6 bases). Per the germline V gene, CDR1 is SGHRS and CDR2 is YFSETQ. Trimming left V 6 bases short and J 4 bases short, with 12 bases between. CDR3 length: 13 amino acids. CDR3 sequence: CASKEPGADTQYF. The DNA for the CDR3 is TGCGCCAGCAAAGAGCCAGGGGCAGATACGCAGTATTTT. Together with reference TRBV5-1 and TRBJ2-3, the CDR3 gives the full variable domain: KAGVTQTPRYLIKTRGQQVTLSCSPISGHRSVSWYQQTPGQGLQFLFEYFSETQRNKGNFPGRFSGRQFSNSRSEMNVSTLELGDSALYLCASKEPGADTQYFGPGTRLTVL.

The chain uses TRBV6-1 and TRBJ1-4; weak D call: TRBD1 (6 bases). V lost 2 bases to trimming and J lost 13 bases, with 23 bases between them. Germline values: CDR1 MNHNS, CDR2 SASEGT. The CDR3 runs 16 residues. This chain's CDR3 is CASSEPGQLPRSLLFF. As DNA, the CDR3 is TGTGCCAGCAGTGAACCCGGACAGCTTCCGAGATCCTTACTGTTTTTT.

This clonotype came up a few times. The chain is built from TRBV6-5 and TRBJ1-2, with 8 bases lining up with TRBD1. CDR3 length: 14 amino acids. Germline loops: CDR1 MNHEY, CDR2 SVGAGI. V lost 2 bases and J lost 7; bases outside the gene matches: 6. DNA for the CDR3: TGTGCCAGCAGTTACATAGGACAGGGTGGTGGCTACACCTTC. Translated, it gives CASSYIGQGGGYTF.

CDR3 in amino acids: CSVGTGQVLSGYTF. CDR3 DNA: TGCAGCGTTGGTACCGGACAGGTCCTTAGTGGCTACACCTTC. The chain employs TRBV29-1 and TRBJ1-2, with TRBD1 matching 7 bases. The CDR3 runs 14 residues. With 4 bases clipped from V and 7 bases from J, the junction kept 12 bases outside the gene matches. Germline loops: CDR1 SQVTM, CDR2 ANQGSEA.

The chain couples TRBV2 to TRBJ2-7, with 8 bases identical to TRBD1. V gave up 4 bases and J gave up 5 bases; unmatched junction bases: 10. CDR3 length: 15 amino acids. Per the germline V gene, CDR1 is SNHLY and CDR2 is FYNNEI. The CDR3 reads CASSVSGQEFNEQYF. CDR3 sequence (DNA): TGTGCCAGCAGTGTCTCGGGACAGGAATTCAACGAGCAGTACTTC.